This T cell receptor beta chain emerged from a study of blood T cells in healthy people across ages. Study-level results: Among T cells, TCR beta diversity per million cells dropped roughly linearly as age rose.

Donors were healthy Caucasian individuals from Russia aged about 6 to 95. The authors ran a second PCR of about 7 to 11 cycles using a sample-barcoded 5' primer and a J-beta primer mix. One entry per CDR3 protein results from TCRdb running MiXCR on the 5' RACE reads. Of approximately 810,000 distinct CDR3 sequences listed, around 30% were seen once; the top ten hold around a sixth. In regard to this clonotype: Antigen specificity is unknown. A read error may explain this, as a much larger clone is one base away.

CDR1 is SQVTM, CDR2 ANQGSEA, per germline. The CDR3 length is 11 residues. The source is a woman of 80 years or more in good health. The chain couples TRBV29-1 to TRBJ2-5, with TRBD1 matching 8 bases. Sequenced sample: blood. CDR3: CGVGQGRYQYF. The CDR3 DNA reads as TGCGGCGTTGGACAGGGCCGGTACCAGTACTTC. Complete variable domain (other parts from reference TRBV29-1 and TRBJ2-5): SAVISQKPSRDICQRGTSLTIQCQVDSQVTMMFWYRQQPGQSLTLIATANQGSEATYESGFVIDKFPISRPNLTFSTLTVSNMSPEDSSIYLCGVGQGRYQYFGPGTRLLVL.